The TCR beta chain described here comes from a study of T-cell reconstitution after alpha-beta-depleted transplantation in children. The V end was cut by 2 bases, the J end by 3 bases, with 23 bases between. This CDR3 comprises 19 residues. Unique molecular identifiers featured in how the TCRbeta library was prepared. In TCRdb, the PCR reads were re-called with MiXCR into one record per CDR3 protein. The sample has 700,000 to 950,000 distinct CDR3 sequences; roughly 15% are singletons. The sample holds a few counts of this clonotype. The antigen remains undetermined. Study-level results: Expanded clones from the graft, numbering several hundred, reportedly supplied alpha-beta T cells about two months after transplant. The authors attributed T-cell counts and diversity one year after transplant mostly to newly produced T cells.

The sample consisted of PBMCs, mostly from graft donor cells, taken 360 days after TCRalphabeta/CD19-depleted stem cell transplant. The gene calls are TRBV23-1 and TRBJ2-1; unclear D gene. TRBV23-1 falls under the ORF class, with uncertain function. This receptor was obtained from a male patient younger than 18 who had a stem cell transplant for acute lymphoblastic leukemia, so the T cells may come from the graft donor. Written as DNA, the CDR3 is TGCGCCAGCAGTCAACGGCGCCGGGCGGTTTGGAGCTACTACAATGAGCAGTTCTTC. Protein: CASSQRRRAVWSYYNEQFF.